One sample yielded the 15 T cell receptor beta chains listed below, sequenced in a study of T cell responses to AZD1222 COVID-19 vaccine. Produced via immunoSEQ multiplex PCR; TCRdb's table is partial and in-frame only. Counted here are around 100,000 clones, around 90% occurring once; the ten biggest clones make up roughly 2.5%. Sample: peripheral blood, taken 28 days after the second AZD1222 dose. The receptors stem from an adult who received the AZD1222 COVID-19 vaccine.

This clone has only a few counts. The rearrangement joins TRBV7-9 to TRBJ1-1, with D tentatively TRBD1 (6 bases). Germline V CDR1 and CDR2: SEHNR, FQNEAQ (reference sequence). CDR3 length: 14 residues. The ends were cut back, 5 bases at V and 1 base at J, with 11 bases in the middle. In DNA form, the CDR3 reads TGTGCCAGCAGCAAGACAGGAACGAACACTGAAGCTTTCTTT. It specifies CASSKTGTNTEAFF.

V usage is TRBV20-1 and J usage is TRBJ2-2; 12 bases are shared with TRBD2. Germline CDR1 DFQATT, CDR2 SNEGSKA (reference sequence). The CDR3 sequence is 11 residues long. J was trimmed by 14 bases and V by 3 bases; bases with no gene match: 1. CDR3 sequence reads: CSARTSGSLFF. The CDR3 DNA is TGCAGTGCTAGGACTAGCGGGAGCCTGTTTTTT.

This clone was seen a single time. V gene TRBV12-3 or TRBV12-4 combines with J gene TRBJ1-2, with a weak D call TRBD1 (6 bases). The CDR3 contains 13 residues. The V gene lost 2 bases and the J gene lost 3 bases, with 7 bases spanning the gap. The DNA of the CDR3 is TGTGCCAGCAGTTTAAGGACAGACTATGGCTACACCTTC. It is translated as CASSLRTDYGYTF.

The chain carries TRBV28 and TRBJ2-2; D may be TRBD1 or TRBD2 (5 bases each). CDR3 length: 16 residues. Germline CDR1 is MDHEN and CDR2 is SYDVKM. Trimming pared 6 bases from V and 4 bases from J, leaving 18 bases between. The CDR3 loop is CASRSPTGTFTGELFF. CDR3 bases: TGTGCCAGCAGATCCCCGACTGGGACCTTCACCGGGGAGCTGTTTTTT.

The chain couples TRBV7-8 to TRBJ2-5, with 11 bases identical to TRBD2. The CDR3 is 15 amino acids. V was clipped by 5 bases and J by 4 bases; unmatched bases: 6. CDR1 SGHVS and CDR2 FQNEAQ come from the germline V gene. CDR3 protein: CASSRTSGYTETQYF. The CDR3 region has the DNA TGTGCCAGCAGCCGGACTAGCGGGTATACAGAGACCCAGTACTTC.

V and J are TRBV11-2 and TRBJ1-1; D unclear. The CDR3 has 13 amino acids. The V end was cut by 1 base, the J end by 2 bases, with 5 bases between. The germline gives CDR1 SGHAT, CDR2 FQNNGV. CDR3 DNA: TGTGCCAGCAGCTTAGCGCCTAACACTGAAGCTTTCTTT. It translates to CASSLAPNTEAFF.

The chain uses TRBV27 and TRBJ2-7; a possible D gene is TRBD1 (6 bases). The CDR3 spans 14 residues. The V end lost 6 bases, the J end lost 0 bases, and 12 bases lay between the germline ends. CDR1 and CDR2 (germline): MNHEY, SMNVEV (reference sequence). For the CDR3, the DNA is TGTGCCAGCAGGGAAACAGGGAACTCCTACGAGCAGTACTTC. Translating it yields CASRETGNSYEQYF.

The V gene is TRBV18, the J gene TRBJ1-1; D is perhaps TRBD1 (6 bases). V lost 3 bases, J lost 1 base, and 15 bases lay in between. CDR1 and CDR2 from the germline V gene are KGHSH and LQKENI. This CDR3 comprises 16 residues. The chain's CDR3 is CASSPINMGANTEAFF. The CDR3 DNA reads TGTGCCAGCTCACCGATCAATATGGGGGCGAACACTGAAGCTTTCTTT. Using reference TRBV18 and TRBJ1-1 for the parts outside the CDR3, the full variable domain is NAGVMQNPRHLVRRRGQEARLRCSPMKGHSHVYWYRQLPEEGLKFMVYLQKENIIDESGMPKERFSAEFPKEGPSILRIQQVVRGDSAAYFCASSPINMGANTEAFFGQGTRLTVV.

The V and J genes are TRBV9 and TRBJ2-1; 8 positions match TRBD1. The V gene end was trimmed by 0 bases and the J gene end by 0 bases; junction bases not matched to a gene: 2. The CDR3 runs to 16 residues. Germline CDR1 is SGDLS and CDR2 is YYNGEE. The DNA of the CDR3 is TGTGCCAGCAGCGTAGAACAGGGGGTCTCCTACAATGAGCAGTTCTTC. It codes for CASSVEQGVSYNEQFF.

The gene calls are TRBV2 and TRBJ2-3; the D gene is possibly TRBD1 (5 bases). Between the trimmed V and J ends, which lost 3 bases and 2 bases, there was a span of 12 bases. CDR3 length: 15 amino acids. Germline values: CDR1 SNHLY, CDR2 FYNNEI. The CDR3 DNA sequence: TGTGCCAGCAGTGATGCACAGGAAATCACAGATACGCAGTATTTT. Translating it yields CASSDAQEITDTQYF.

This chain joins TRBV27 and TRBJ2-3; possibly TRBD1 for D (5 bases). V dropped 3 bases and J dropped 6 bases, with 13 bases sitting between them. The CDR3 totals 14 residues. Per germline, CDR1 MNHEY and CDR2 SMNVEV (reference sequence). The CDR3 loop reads CASSFQQTEDTQYF. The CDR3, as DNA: TGTGCCAGCAGTTTCCAACAGACAGAGGATACGCAGTATTTT.

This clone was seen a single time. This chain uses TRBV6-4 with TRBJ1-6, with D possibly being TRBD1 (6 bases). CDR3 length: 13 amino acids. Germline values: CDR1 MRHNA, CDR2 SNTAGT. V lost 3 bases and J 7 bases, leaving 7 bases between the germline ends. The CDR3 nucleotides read TGTGCCAGCAGTGAACAGGGCAATTCACCCCTCCACTTT. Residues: CASSEQGNSPLHF.

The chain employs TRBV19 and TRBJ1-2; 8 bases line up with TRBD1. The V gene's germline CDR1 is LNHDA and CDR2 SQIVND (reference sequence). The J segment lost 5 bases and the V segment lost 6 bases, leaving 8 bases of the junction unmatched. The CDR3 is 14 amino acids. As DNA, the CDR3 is TGTGCCAGTAGCCCCGGCGGGACAGGTTATGGCTACACCTTC. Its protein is CASSPGGTGYGYTF.

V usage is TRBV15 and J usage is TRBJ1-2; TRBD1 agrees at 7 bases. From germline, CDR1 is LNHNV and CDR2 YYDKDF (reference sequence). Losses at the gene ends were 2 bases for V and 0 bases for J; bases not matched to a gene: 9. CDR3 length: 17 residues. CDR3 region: CATSRSKQGPANYGYTF. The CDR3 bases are TGTGCCACCAGCAGAAGCAAACAGGGGCCGGCTAACTATGGCTACACCTTC.

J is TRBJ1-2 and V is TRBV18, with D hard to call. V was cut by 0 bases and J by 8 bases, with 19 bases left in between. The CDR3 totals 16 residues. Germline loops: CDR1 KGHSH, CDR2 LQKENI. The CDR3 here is CASSPPGASFHQGYTF. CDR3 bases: TGTGCCAGCTCACCACCGGGCGCCAGTTTCCACCAGGGCTACACCTTC.